These 30 T cell receptor beta chains were sequenced from one sample in a study of cytomegalovirus exposure and HLA in healthy donors. PCR was performed using 60 Vbeta and 13 Jbeta primers. Assay: immunoSEQ multiplex PCR; the TCRdb copy retains only in-frame clones and omits some. The sample has roughly 170,000 clones, around 80% seen once. The source material was PBMCs. These receptors came from a woman aged 45-65 years in good health and CMV-seropositive.

J is TRBJ2-3 and V is TRBV4-2; D is possibly TRBD1 (6 bases). Per the germline V gene, CDR1 is LGHNA and CDR2 is YNFKEQ. The V end lost 0 bases, the J end lost 0 bases, and 16 bases lay between the germline ends. This CDR3 is built from 18 residues. CDR3 residues: CASSQEWTAIISTDTQYF. The CDR3 nucleotides are TGTGCCAGCAGCCAAGAGTGGACAGCGATTATTAGCACAGATACGCAGTATTTT.

The chain couples TRBV10-1 to TRBJ2-1, with D perhaps matching TRBD2 (6 bases). Germline lookup yields CDR1 WNHNN and CDR2 SYGVQD (reference sequence). The V end lost 4 bases, the J end lost 7 bases, and 17 bases lay between the germline ends. This CDR3 comprises 15 residues. CDR3 loop: CASSAPVSGRNEQFF. DNA for the CDR3: TGCGCCAGCAGTGCCCCTGTGAGTGGGAGGAATGAGCAGTTCTTC.

As for this clone: No DNA is shown, since the ends of the CDR3 on it are uncertain; the CDR3 is the one TCRdb lists. In the same sample, other DNA sequences code for this CDR3. CDR3 protein: CSVATGTGGGTEAFF. V is TRBV29-1 and J is TRBJ1-1; TRBD1 reflects the table's D call only, with no check against the DNA. The CDR3 adds up to 15 amino acids, both ends counted. Germline CDR1 and CDR2: SQVTM and ANQGSEA.

This clone was detected only a few times. The chain is built from TRBV30 and TRBJ1-2; possible D gene TRBD1, 5 bases. The CDR3 sequence is 14 residues long. The germline gives CDR1 GTSNPN, CDR2 SVGIG (reference sequence). Trimming left V 0 bases short and J 4 bases short, with 12 bases between. CDR3 loop: CAWSVKPGPYGYTF. The CDR3 DNA follows: TGTGCCTGGAGTGTTAAGCCAGGGCCCTATGGCTACACCTTC. The complete variable domain, with remaining parts taken from reference TRBV30 and TRBJ1-2, reads SQTIHQWPATLVQPVGSPLSLECTVEGTSNPNLYWYRQAAGRGLQLLFYSVGIGQISSEVPQNLSASRPQDRQFILSSKKLLLSDSGFYLCAWSVKPGPYGYTFGSGTRLTVV.

This chain connects TRBV7-9 to TRBJ1-2; 7 bases align to TRBD1. The germline V gene encodes CDR1 SEHNR and CDR2 FQNEAQ (reference sequence). The V and J ends lost 3 bases and 6 bases, in that order; junction bases with no gene match: 7. CDR3 length: 14 residues. For the CDR3, the DNA is TGTGCCAGCAGCTTTCTTACAGGGGCGGATGGCTACACCTTC. Translating it yields CASSFLTGADGYTF.

This clone was seen only once. V is TRBV9 and J is TRBJ2-3; a possible D gene is TRBD2 (6 bases). In germline, CDR1 is SGDLS, CDR2 YYNGEE. V gave up 0 bases and J gave up 1 base, with 9 bases separating them. The CDR3 runs to 15 residues. The DNA for the CDR3 is TGTGCCAGCAGCGTAGTCCCGGGGGGCACAGATACGCAGTATTTT. It codes for CASSVVPGGTDTQYF.

The genes are TRBV18 and TRBJ1-1; 10 nucleotides agree with TRBD1. Germline V lookup: CDR1 KGHSH, CDR2 LQKENI. The CDR3 is 14 residues long. The trim removed 5 bases at V and 5 bases at J, leaving 5 bases unmatched. In DNA form, the CDR3 reads TGTGCCAGCTCAGCCGGACAGGGGGAAACTGAAGCTTTCTTT. It is translated as CASSAGQGETEAFF.

The V gene is TRBV9, the J gene TRBJ1-5; TRBD1 is a possible D gene (5 bases). The V gene lost 0 bases and the J gene lost 7 bases, with 11 bases spanning the gap. Germline V lookup: CDR1 SGDLS, CDR2 YYNGEE. The CDR3 has 14 amino acids. CDR3 region: CASSVGAGLQPQHF. The CDR3 DNA reads as TGTGCCAGCAGCGTAGGGGCAGGGTTACAGCCCCAGCATTTT.

This chain connects TRBV4-1 to TRBJ1-5, with TRBD1 matching 7 bases. V lost 0 bases to trimming and J lost 2 bases; unmatched junction nucleotides: 4. Germline V lookup: CDR1 MGHRA, CDR2 YSYEKL. The CDR3 runs to 16 residues. CDR3 coding DNA: TGCGCCAGCAGCCAAGAAAGTGGGACAGGCAATCAGCCCCAGCATTTT. It codes for CASSQESGTGNQPQHF.

This chain uses TRBV7-6 with TRBJ2-1, with D perhaps TRBD2 (5 bases). V was trimmed by 2 bases and J by 4 bases, leaving 6 bases between them. CDR3 size: 13 residues. From germline, CDR1 is SGHVS and CDR2 FNYEAQ. The CDR3 sequence: CASSLSGYNEQFF. The CDR3, as DNA: TGTGCCAGCAGCTTATCGGGATACAATGAGCAGTTCTTC. Full variable domain (rest looked up from reference TRBV7-6 and TRBJ2-1): GAGVSQSPRYKVTKRGQDVALRCDPISGHVSLYWYRQALGQGPEFLTYFNYEAQQDKSGLPNDRFSAERPEGSISTLTIQRTEQRDSAMYRCASSLSGYNEQFFGPGTRLTVL.

The rearrangement joins TRBV6-5 to TRBJ2-7; 7 bases are a match to TRBD1. CDR3 size: 14 residues. From germline, CDR1 is MNHEY and CDR2 SVGAGI. V dropped 6 bases and J dropped 2; count of bases not matched to a gene: 7. The CDR3 nucleotides read TGTGCCAGCAGCCAATCCGGGACAGCCTACGAGCAGTACTTC. Translating gives CASSQSGTAYEQYF.

This sequence joins TRBV29-1 and TRBJ1-5; 7 bases map to TRBD1. Looked up from germline, CDR1 is SQVTM and CDR2 is ANQGSEA. The trim removed 5 bases at V and 4 bases at J, leaving 5 bases unmatched. The CDR3 has 13 residues. The CDR3 loop is CSVRQGTNQPQHF. The CDR3 DNA reads as TGCAGCGTTAGACAGGGTACAAATCAGCCCCAGCATTTT.

The chain is built from TRBV13 and TRBJ2-3; TRBD2 might be the D (6 bases). Trimming removed 7 bases from V and 2 bases from J, with 16 bases in between. Per the germline V gene, CDR1 is PRHDT and CDR2 is FYEKMQ (reference sequence). CDR3 size: 15 residues. The CDR3: CASKTRGLDTDTQYF. DNA of the CDR3: TGTGCCAGCAAAACGCGGGGACTCGACACAGATACGCAGTATTTT.

Regarding this clone: In the same sample, other DNA sequences code for this CDR3. The chain couples TRBV7-9 to TRBJ1-1, with unresolved D. This CDR3 has 13 residues. The germline CDR1 and CDR2 sequences are SEHNR and FQNEAQ (reference sequence). Deletions cut 5 bases from V and 1 base from J, with 8 bases between. The CDR3 nucleotides are TGTGCCAGCAGCCTCGGGGAGAACACTGAAGCTTTCTTT. Encoded protein: CASSLGENTEAFF.

The chain combines TRBV30 with TRBJ1-3, with D tentatively TRBD1 (5 bases). The germline V and J ends were trimmed by 2 bases and 2 bases, with 13 bases remaining between them. This CDR3 is built from 15 residues. The germline gives CDR1 GTSNPN, CDR2 SVGIG (reference sequence). CDR3 DNA sequence: TGTGCCTGGAGTTCCCAGGGTGTCCCTGGAAACACCATATATTTT. Encoded protein: CAWSSQGVPGNTIYF.

The chain couples TRBV30 to TRBJ1-1, with TRBD1 as a possible D gene (6 bases). V was pared by 3 bases and J by 11 bases, with 31 bases between. Germline V lookup: CDR1 GTSNPN, CDR2 SVGIG (reference sequence). CDR3 length equals 17 residues. The DNA for the CDR3 is TGTGCCTGGAGGGATGACCGGCGGGGGGCGCGTGAGTTAGGGGCTTTCTTT. Translated, it gives CAWRDDRRGARELGAFF.

This clone appeared once. This CDR3 is CASRTGQGGNQPQHF. CDR3 coding DNA: TGTGCCAGCAGGACGGGACAGGGAGGCAATCAGCCCCAGCATTTT. The chain couples TRBV6-5 to TRBJ1-5; 9 bases agree with TRBD1. Germline assignment: CDR1 MNHEY and CDR2 SVGAGI. The CDR3 sequence is 15 residues long. V shed 6 bases, J shed 2 bases, and the junction held 5 bases outside the gene matches.

J is TRBJ1-5 and V is TRBV18; D not certain. V lost 3 bases to trimming and J lost 1 base, with 10 bases between them. The CDR3 is made up of 15 amino acids. Germline-derived CDR1 and CDR2 are KGHSH and LQKENI. Here the CDR3 reads CASSPGVTSNQPQHF. The CDR3 coding sequence is TGTGCCAGCTCACCGGGAGTGACCAGCAATCAGCCCCAGCATTTT. Drawing the rest from reference TRBV18 and TRBJ1-5, the complete variable domain is NAGVMQNPRHLVRRRGQEARLRCSPMKGHSHVYWYRQLPEEGLKFMVYLQKENIIDESGMPKERFSAEFPKEGPSILRIQQVVRGDSAAYFCASSPGVTSNQPQHFGDGTRLSIL.

The chain uses TRBV29-1 and TRBJ2-7, with 7 bases fitting TRBD1. There are 14 residues in the CDR3. V lost 6 bases, J lost 5 bases, and 13 bases stayed unmatched. CDR1 SQVTM and CDR2 ANQGSEA come from the germline V gene. The CDR3 nucleotides are TGCAGCGTCGCCCCGGGACAGCCTGGCAACGAGCAGTACTTC. It yields the protein CSVAPGQPGNEQYF.

The chain carries TRBV14 and TRBJ2-1, with TRBD2 matching over 9 bases. The junction had 8 bases not matched to a gene; V was cut back by 4 bases and J by 4 bases. Per germline, CDR1 SGHDN and CDR2 FVKESK. The CDR3 runs 16 residues. The CDR3 region is CASSPLGSGGYNEQFF. The CDR3 DNA follows: TGTGCCAGCAGCCCCCTAGGTAGCGGGGGATACAATGAGCAGTTCTTC.

The rearrangement uses TRBV15 and TRBJ1-3; a possible D gene is TRBD1 (6 bases). V was pared by 6 bases and J by 2 bases, with 11 bases between. The CDR3 runs to 14 residues. Looked up from germline, CDR1 is LNHNV and CDR2 is YYDKDF (reference sequence). This chain's CDR3 is CATSPGTTGNTIYF. CDR3 nucleotides: TGTGCCACCAGTCCCGGGACAACTGGAAACACCATATATTTT.

V and J are TRBV6-1 and TRBJ1-1; 8 bases are a match to TRBD1. The CDR3 has 15 amino acids. Germline V gives CDR1 MNHNS, CDR2 SASEGT. Germline trimming cut 3 bases from V and 4 bases from J; bases unmatched to any gene: 7. The CDR3 protein is CASSDVQGARTEAFF. In DNA form, the CDR3 reads TGTGCCAGCAGTGACGTCCAGGGGGCGCGCACTGAAGCTTTCTTT.

A remark on this clone: Other DNA sequences in this specimen translate into the identical CDR3. This sequence joins TRBV7-9 and TRBJ1-4; no firm D call. Looked up from germline, CDR1 is SEHNR and CDR2 is FQNEAQ (reference sequence). V was trimmed by 3 bases and J by 2 bases, leaving 7 bases between them. The CDR3 consists of 14 residues. The CDR3 here is CASSLGRTNEKLFF. The CDR3 DNA reads TGTGCCAGCAGCTTGGGGAGGACTAATGAAAAACTGTTTTTT.

The genes are TRBV4-1 and TRBJ2-7; TRBD2 might be the D (6 bases). This CDR3 has 15 amino acids. Germline CDR1 is MGHRA and CDR2 is YSYEKL. The V end was cut by 1 base, the J end by 2 bases, with 12 bases between. CDR3 in amino acids: CASSQVPEGTYEQYF. For the CDR3, the DNA is TGCGCCAGCAGCCAAGTTCCGGAGGGGACCTACGAGCAGTACTTC.

J is TRBJ1-2 and V is TRBV5-1, with TRBD1 matching over 8 bases. CDR1 and CDR2 (germline): SGHRS, YFSETQ. This CDR3 comprises 13 residues. The trim removed 4 bases at V and 4 bases at J, leaving 3 bases unmatched. The CDR3 nucleotides are TGCGCCAGCAGCCAAGACAGGGGCTATGGCTACACCTTC. This encodes CASSQDRGYGYTF.

The V gene is TRBV6-5, the J gene TRBJ2-3; the D gene is possibly TRBD2 (7 bases). Germline-derived CDR1 and CDR2 are MNHEY and SVGAGI. The CDR3 sequence is 15 residues long. The V end was cut by 7 bases, the J end by 4 bases, with 18 bases between. The CDR3 nucleotides are TGTGCCAGCAAAACGGGGGGCGGGGCGTCAGATACGCAGTATTTT. Encoded protein: CASKTGGGASDTQYF.

In its sample, this clone was seen a few times. This chain links TRBV6-1 with TRBJ2-5; D is unclear. The CDR3 length is 13 residues. Trimming removed 5 bases at V and 0 bases at J, with 7 bases between. CDR1 and CDR2 from the germline V gene are MNHNS and SASEGT. CDR3 residues: CASSTGYQETQYF. CDR3 in DNA: TGTGCCAGCAGTACCGGGTACCAAGAGACCCAGTACTTC.

This clone came up once. Other DNA sequences in this sample translate to the same CDR3. This chain links TRBV10-3 with TRBJ2-5, with D perhaps matching TRBD1 (5 bases). Germline-derived CDR1 and CDR2 are ENHRY and SYGVKD. The V end was cut by 2 bases, the J end by 5 bases, with 6 bases between. The CDR3 is made up of 12 amino acids. CDR3 residues: CAISENRETQYF. CDR3 nucleotides: TGTGCCATCAGTGAGAACAGGGAGACCCAGTACTTC.

There are a few counts of this clone. The rearrangement links TRBV5-1 to TRBJ1-2, with TRBD1 as a possible D gene (5 bases). This CDR3 has 15 amino acids. Germline loops: CDR1 SGHRS, CDR2 YFSETQ. Deletions cut 0 bases from V and 4 bases from J, with 13 bases between. In nucleotides, the CDR3 is TGCGCCAGCAGCTTGGGGTGGACATCAACCTATGGCTACACCTTC. Protein product: CASSLGWTSTYGYTF.

The rearrangement uses TRBV7-2 and TRBJ1-2; no reliable D call. Germline CDR1 and CDR2: SGHTA and FQGNSA. The CDR3 extends over 13 amino acids. V lost 2 bases and J lost 2, with 6 bases in between. CDR3 bases: TGTGCCAGCAGCTTAAGGGAGAACTATGGCTACACCTTC. As protein: CASSLRENYGYTF.